Detailed here is one T cell receptor beta chain. Its antigen remains unknown. These data are taken from a study of PD-1 blockade in classical Hodgkin lymphoma. Study observations and caveats: The study found that TCR diversity rose significantly by C4D1 in CD4+ but not CD8+ cells. Whoever responded completely had baseline diversity much like that seen in newly diagnosed patients. At baseline, newly diagnosed patients reportedly showed less TCR diversity than healthy donors.

Time point meaning: cycle 4 day 1 (C4D1), after more than 5 weeks of nivolumab. Each patient's relapse followed autologous stem cell transplantation, and brentuximab vedotin exposure varied. This table comes from immunoSEQ multiplex PCR, and its TCRdb copy is limited to in-frame clones, with some not included. The sample records under 35,000 clones, around 68% being singletons. V shed 4 bases and J shed 3 bases, with 10 bases lying between them. This CDR3 has 12 amino acids. CDR1 is SQVTM and CDR2 is ANQGSEA in the germline V gene. The material was peripheral blood mononuclear cells (PBMCs), obtained before the fourth cycle of nivolumab. The origin of this receptor is a human donor with classical Hodgkin lymphoma. This chain uses TRBV29-1 with TRBJ2-7; TRBD2 might be the D (5 bases). The DNA of the CDR3 is TGCAGCGTTGTCTGGACTGGCTACGAGCAGTACTTC. Translating it yields CSVVWTGYEQYF.